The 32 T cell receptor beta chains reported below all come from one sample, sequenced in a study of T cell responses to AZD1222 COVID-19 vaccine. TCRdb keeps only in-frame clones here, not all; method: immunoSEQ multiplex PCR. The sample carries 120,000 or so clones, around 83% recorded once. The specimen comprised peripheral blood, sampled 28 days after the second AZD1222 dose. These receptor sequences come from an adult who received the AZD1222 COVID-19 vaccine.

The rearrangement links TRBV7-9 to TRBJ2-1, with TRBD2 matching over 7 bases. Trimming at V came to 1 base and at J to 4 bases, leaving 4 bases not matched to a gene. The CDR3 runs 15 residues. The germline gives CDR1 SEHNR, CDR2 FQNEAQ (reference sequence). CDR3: CASSLGGSQYNEQFF. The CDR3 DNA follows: TGTGCCAGCAGCTTAGGCGGGAGCCAATACAATGAGCAGTTCTTC.

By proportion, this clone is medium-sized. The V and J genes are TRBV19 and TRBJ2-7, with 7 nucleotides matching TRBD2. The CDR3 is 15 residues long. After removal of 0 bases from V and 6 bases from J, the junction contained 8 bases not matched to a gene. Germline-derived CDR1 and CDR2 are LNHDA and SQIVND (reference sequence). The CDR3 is CASSIEVGLRGEQYF. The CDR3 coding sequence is TGTGCCAGTAGTATAGAAGTGGGACTAAGAGGCGAGCAGTACTTC.

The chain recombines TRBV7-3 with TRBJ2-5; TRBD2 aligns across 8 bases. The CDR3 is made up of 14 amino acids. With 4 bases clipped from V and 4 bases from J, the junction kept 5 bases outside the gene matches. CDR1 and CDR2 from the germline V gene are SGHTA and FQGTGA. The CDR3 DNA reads TGTGCCAGCAGCTCGGGACTAGAGGGAGAGACCCAGTACTTC. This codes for CASSSGLEGETQYF.

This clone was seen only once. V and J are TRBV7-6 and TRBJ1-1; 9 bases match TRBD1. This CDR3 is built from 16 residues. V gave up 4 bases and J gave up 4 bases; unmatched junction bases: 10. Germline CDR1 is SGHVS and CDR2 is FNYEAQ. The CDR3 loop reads CASSSIQGARSTEAFF. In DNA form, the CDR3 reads TGTGCCAGCAGCTCCATACAGGGGGCGCGGAGCACTGAAGCTTTCTTT.

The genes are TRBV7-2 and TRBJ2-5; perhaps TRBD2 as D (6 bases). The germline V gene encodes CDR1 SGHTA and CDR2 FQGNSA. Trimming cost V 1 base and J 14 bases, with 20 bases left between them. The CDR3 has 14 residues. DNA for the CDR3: TGTGCCAGCAGCTTAGAGAGAGCTGGCTACGGGGGTTACTTC. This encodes CASSLERAGYGGYF.

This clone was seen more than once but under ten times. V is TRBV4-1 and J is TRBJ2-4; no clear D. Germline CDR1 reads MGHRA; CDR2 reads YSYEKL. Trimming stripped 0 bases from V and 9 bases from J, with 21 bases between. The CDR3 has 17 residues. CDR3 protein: CASSQELTLSQAGIQYF. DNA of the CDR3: TGCGCCAGCAGCCAAGAATTAACCCTGTCCCAAGCTGGCATTCAGTACTTC.

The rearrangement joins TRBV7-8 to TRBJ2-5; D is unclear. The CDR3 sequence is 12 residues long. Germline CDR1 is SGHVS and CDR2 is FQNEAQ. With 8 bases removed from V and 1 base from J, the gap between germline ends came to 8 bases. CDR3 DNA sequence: TGTGCCAGCTCCAAGTCCCAAGAGACCCAGTACTTC. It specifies CASSKSQETQYF.

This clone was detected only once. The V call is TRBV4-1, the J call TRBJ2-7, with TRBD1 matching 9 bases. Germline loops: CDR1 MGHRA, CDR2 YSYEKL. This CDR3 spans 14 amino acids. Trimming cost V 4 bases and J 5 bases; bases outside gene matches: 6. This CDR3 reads CASSRGTGRHEQYF. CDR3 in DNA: TGCGCCAGCAGCCGGGGGACAGGGAGGCACGAGCAGTACTTC.

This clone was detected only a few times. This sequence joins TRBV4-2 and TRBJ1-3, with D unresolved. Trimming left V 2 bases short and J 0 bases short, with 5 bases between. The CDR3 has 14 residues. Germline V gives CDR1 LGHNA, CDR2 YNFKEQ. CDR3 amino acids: CASSQWDSGNTIYF. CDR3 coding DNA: TGTGCCAGCAGCCAATGGGACTCTGGAAACACCATATATTTT.

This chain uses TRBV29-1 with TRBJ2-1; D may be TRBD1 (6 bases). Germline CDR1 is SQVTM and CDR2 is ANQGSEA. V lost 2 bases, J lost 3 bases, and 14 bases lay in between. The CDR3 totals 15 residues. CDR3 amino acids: CSVEPGHNFYNEQFF. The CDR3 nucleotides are TGCAGCGTTGAACCGGGACACAACTTCTACAATGAGCAGTTCTTC.

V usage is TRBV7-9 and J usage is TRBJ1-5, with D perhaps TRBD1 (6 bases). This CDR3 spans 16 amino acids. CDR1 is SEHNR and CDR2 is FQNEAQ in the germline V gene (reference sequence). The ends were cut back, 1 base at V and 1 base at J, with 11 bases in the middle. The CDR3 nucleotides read TGTGCCAGCAGCTTAGTGGGGGCGGGAAGCAATCAGCCCCAGCATTTT. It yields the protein CASSLVGAGSNQPQHF.

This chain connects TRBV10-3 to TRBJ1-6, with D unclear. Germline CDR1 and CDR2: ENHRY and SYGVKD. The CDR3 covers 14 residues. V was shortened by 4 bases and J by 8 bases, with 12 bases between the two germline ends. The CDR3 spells CAISVPGVDSPLHF. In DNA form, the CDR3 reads TGTGCCATCAGTGTCCCCGGAGTGGATTCACCCCTCCACTTT.

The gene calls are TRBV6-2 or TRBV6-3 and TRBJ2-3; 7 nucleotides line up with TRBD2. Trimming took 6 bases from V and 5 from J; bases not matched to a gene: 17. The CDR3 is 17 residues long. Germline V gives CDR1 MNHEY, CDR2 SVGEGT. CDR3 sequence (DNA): TGTGCCAGCAGCCCAATAACTGGACTAGGGGTTATAGATACGCAGTATTTT. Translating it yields CASSPITGLGVIDTQYF.

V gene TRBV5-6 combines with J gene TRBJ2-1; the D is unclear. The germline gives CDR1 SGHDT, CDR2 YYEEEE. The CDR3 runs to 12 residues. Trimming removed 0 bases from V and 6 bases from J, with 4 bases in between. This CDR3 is CASSLGVNEQFF. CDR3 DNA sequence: TGTGCCAGCAGCTTGGGGGTCAATGAGCAGTTCTTC.

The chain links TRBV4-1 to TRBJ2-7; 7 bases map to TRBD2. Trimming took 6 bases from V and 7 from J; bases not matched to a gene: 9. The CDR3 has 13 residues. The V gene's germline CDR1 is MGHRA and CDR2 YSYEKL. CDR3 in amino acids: CASSPWAGEEQYF. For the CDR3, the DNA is TGCGCCAGCAGTCCGTGGGCGGGAGAAGAGCAGTACTTC.

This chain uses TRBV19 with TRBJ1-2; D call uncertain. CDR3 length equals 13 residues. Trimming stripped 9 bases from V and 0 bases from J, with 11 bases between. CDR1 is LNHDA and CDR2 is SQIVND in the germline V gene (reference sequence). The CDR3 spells CASSFLANYGYTF. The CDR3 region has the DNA TGTGCCAGCTCGTTCTTAGCTAACTATGGCTACACCTTC.

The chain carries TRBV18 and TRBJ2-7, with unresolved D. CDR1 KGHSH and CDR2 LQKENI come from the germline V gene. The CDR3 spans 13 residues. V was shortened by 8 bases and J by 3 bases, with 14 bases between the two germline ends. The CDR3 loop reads CASGPGYDYEQYF. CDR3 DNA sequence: TGTGCCAGCGGCCCCGGGTATGACTACGAGCAGTACTTC. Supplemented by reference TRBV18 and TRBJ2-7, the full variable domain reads NAGVMQNPRHLVRRRGQEARLRCSPMKGHSHVYWYRQLPEEGLKFMVYLQKENIIDESGMPKERFSAEFPKEGPSILRIQQVVRGDSAAYFCASGPGYDYEQYFGPGTRLTVT.

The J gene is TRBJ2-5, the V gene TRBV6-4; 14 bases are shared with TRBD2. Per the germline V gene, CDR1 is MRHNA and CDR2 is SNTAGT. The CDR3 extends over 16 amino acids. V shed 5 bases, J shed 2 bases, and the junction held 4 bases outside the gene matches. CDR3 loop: CASSSGTSGGQETQYF. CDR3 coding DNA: TGTGCCAGCAGTAGTGGGACTAGCGGGGGACAAGAGACCCAGTACTTC.

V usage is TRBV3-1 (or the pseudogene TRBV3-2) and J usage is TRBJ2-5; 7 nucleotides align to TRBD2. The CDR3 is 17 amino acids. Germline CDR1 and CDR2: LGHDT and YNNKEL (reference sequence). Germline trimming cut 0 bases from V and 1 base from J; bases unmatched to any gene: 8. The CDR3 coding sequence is TGTGCCAGCAGCCAAGATTTGAGGGAGGGACCCCAAGAGACCCAGTACTTC. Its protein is CASSQDLREGPQETQYF.

CDR3 residues: CASSPRQGYSPLHF. Here the CDR3 DNA reads TGTGCCAGCAGCCCCCGACAGGGTTATTCACCCCTCCACTTT. The gene calls are TRBV5-6 and TRBJ1-6; 7 positions match TRBD1. V lost 4 bases and J lost 8; bases outside the gene matches: 6. Germline assignment: CDR1 SGHDT and CDR2 YYEEEE. This CDR3 region has 14 residues.

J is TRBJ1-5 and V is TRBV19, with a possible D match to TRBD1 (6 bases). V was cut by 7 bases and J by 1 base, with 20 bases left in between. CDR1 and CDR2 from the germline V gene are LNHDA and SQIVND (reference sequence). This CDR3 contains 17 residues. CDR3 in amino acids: CASKGGSSLPSNQPQHF. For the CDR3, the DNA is TGTGCCAGTAAGGGGGGATCTTCTTTACCCAGCAATCAGCCCCAGCATTTT.

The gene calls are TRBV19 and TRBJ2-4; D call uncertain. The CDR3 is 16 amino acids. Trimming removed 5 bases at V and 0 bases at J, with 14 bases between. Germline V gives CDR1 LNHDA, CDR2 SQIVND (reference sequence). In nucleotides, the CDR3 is TGTGCCAGTAGTGTCATAGAGGAAACAGCCAAAAACATTCAGTACTTC. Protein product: CASSVIEETAKNIQYF.

CDR3 nucleotide sequence: TGTGCCAGCAGCTTGGGACTAGCGGGAGGAGCTGGGGCCAACGTCCTGACTTTC. Residues: CASSLGLAGGAGANVLTF. The V call is TRBV5-4, the J call TRBJ2-6; TRBD2 matches at 13 bases. V dropped 0 bases and J dropped 2; count of bases not matched to a gene: 2. There are 18 residues in the CDR3. Looked up from germline, CDR1 is SGHNT and CDR2 is YYREEE (reference sequence).

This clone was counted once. This CDR3 reads CASSVGLRGPRNTEAFF. In DNA, the CDR3 is TGTGCCAGCAGCGTAGGGTTAAGGGGGCCGCGGAACACTGAAGCTTTCTTT. This chain connects TRBV9 to TRBJ1-1, with TRBD1 matching 7 bases. This CDR3 spans 17 amino acids. Losses at the gene ends were 0 bases for V and 1 base for J; bases not matched to a gene: 9. The germline V gene has CDR1 SGDLS and CDR2 YYNGEE.

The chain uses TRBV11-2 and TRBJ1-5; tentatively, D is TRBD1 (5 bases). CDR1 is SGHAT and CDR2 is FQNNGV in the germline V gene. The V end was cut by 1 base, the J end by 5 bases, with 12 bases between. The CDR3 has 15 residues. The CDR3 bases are TGTGCCAGCAGCTTAGGGGCGATGGGGGATCAGCCCCAGCATTTT. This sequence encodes CASSLGAMGDQPQHF.

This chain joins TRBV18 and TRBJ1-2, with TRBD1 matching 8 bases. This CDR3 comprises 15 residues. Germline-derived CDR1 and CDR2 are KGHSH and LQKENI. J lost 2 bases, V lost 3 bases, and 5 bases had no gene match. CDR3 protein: CASSPEQGVNYGYTF. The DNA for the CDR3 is TGTGCCAGCTCACCGGAACAGGGGGTAAACTATGGCTACACCTTC. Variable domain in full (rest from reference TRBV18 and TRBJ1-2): NAGVMQNPRHLVRRRGQEARLRCSPMKGHSHVYWYRQLPEEGLKFMVYLQKENIIDESGMPKERFSAEFPKEGPSILRIQQVVRGDSAAYFCASSPEQGVNYGYTFGSGTRLTVV.

CDR3 DNA sequence: TGCGCCAGCAGCCCGGGACAGCAGAGTGCAGAGACCCAGTACTTC. This encodes CASSPGQQSAETQYF. This chain uses TRBV5-1 with TRBJ2-5, with 7 bases identical to TRBD1. The CDR3 sequence is 15 residues long. Germline CDR1 and CDR2: SGHRS and YFSETQ. The J segment lost 4 bases and the V segment lost 4 bases, leaving 10 bases of the junction unmatched.

Here the CDR3 DNA reads TGTGCCAGCAGCGTCGCGACTAGCGGGACCTACGAGCAGTACTTC. Its protein product is CASSVATSGTYEQYF. The J gene is TRBJ2-7, the V gene TRBV9; the match to TRBD2 covers 11 bases. The CDR3 length is 15 residues. CDR1 and CDR2 (germline): SGDLS, YYNGEE. V was clipped by 2 bases and J by 2 bases; unmatched bases: 3.

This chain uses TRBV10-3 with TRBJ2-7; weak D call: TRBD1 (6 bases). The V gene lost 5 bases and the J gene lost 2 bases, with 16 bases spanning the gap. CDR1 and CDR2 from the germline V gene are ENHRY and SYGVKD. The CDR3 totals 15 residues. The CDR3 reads CAISPLTGFAYEQYF. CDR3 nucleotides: TGTGCCATCAGTCCCTTAACAGGGTTCGCCTACGAGCAGTACTTC.

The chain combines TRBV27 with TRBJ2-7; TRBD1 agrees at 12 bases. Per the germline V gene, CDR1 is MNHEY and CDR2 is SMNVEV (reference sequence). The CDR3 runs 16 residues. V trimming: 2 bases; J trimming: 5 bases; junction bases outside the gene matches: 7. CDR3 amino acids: CASSLTPGQGADEQYF. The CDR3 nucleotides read TGTGCCAGCAGTTTAACTCCGGGACAGGGGGCAGACGAGCAGTACTTC.

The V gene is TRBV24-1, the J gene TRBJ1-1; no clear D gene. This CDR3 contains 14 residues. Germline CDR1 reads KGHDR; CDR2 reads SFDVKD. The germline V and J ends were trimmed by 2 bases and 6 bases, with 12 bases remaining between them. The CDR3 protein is CATSDSSTRAEAFF. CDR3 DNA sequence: TGTGCCACCAGTGATTCAAGCACCCGGGCTGAAGCTTTCTTT.

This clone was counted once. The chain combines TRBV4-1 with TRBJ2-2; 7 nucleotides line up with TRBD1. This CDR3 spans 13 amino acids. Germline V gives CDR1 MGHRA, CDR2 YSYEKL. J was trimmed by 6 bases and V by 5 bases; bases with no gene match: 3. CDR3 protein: CASSWDRSGELFF. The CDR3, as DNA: TGCGCCAGCAGCTGGGACAGATCCGGGGAGCTGTTTTTT.